This T cell receptor beta chain was captured in a study of patients and donors after allogeneic stem cell transplantation. TCRdb re-called the RT-PCR reads with MiXCR, one entry per CDR3 protein. The data show 200,000 to 250,000 distinct CDR3 sequences, approximately 14% seen once. This clonotype was recorded at least ten times. From germline, CDR1 is SQVTM and CDR2 ANQGSEA. The trim removed 0 bases at V and 0 bases at J, leaving 5 bases unmatched. The CDR3 sequence is 16 residues long. This TCR was sampled from a human donor who was either an allogeneic HSCT recipient or a stem cell or donor lymphocyte infusion donor (not recorded which). It is not recorded whose cells these are; they may come from a transplant donor. The genes are TRBV29-1 and TRBJ2-1, with 7 bases aligning to TRBD2. The sequenced sample was blood, either unsorted or a sorted T cell fraction (not recorded which). The CDR3 DNA reads TGCAGCGTTGAAGATATATCGGGGGGCTCCTACAATGAGCAGTTCTTC. Protein: CSVEDISGGSYNEQFF.